This T cell receptor (beta chain) emerged from a study of OX40 agonist ivuxolimab in advanced cancers. Study at large: Patients undergoing dose escalation presented with hepatocellular carcinoma, melanoma, renal cell or head and neck cancer. Partial response was recorded in three patients: one hepatocellular carcinoma and two cutaneous melanoma cases.

Worth noting for this clone: Its antigen is still unknown.

Study-wide results and limits: Low normalized T-cell clonal expansion was also seen in some nonresponders.

Only in-frame clones appear in the TCRdb table, and some are missing; sequencing was by immunoSEQ multiplex PCR. The sample carries approximately 92,000 clones, approximately 94% recorded once. Specimen: CD4+ or CD8+ T cells sorted from blood, collected in a trial of the OX40 agonist ivuxolimab. The TCR sequence derives from an adult with an advanced solid tumor such as melanoma, head and neck, liver or kidney cancer.

Here the CDR3 reads CASSQVGRGLSPLHF. The CDR3 DNA sequence: TGCGCCAGCAGCCAAGTGGGGAGAGGGCTATCACCCCTCCACTTT. V usage is TRBV4-3 and J usage is TRBJ1-6; no clear D. The CDR3 is 15 amino acids. Trimming took off 1 base at V and 10 bases at J, with 14 bases between the two ends. Germline V gene lookup returns CDR1 LGHNA and CDR2 YSLEER.